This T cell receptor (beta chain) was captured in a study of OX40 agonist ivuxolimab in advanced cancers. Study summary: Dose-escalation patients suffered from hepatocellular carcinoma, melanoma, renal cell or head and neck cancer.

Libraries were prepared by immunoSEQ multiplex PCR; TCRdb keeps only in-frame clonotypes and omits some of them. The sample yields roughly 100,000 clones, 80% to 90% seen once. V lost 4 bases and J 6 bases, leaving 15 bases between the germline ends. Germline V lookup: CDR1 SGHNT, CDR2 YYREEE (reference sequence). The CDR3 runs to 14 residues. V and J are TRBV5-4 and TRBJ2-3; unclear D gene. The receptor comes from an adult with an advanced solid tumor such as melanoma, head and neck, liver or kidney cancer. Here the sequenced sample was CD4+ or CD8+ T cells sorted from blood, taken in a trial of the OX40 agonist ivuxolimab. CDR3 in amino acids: CASSRSTLGDTQYF. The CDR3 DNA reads TGTGCCAGCAGCCGCTCGACTCTGGGCGATACGCAGTATTTT.